These T cell receptor beta chains were read from a single sample in a study of blood T cell repertoires in COVID-19. The assay was immunoSEQ multiplex PCR, and TCRdb's table has in-frame clones only and misses some. Seen here are about 150,000 clones, about 86% observed once, and the top ten hold about a tenth. Sequenced sample: peripheral blood. The receptors come from a man in his 70s with active or convalescent COVID-19. Each CDR3 is given with its conserved first and last residue. D genes are given only for firm matches. Rows give clone size only sometimes, using once, few, many, or a class for an expanded clone.

clone_size	cdr3_length	v_call	d_call	j_call	cdr3_aa	cdr3_nt
once	18	TRBV24-1	TRBD2	TRBJ2-7	CATSPRPGLAGGPYEQYF	TGTGCCACAAGTCCTAGACCGGGACTAGCGGGAGGGCCCTACGAGCAGTACTTC
.	16	TRBV4-1	TRBD1	TRBJ1-1	CASSQDGTGGRTEAFF	TGCGCCAGCAGCCAAGATGGGACAGGGGGAAGGACTGAAGCTTTCTTT
.	14	TRBV5-4	.	TRBJ1-5	CASSLWGEGQPQHF	TGTGCCAGCAGCTTGTGGGGGGAGGGTCAGCCCCAGCATTTT
.	15	TRBV9	TRBD2	TRBJ2-2	CASSVAGGSTGELFF	TGTGCCAGCAGCGTAGCGGGGGGGAGCACCGGGGAGCTGTTTTTT
.	14	TRBV2	TRBD1	TRBJ1-1	CASSQTGGDTEAFF	TGTGCCAGCAGTCAGACAGGGGGAGACACTGAAGCTTTCTTT
.	16	TRBV9	.	TRBJ2-6	CASSVAGIYGANVLTF	TGTGCCAGCAGCGTAGCGGGAATCTATGGGGCCAACGTCCTGACTTTC
.	14	TRBV11-2	TRBD2	TRBJ2-7	CASSQGLADYEQYF	TGTGCCAGCAGCCAGGGACTAGCGGACTACGAGCAGTACTTC
once	13	TRBV7-2	.	TRBJ2-5	CASSSRPLETQYF	TGTGCCAGCAGCTCCAGGCCGTTAGAGACCCAGTACTTC
.	17	TRBV4-2	TRBD2	TRBJ2-1	CASSPFLAGGPVNEQFF	TGTGCCAGCAGCCCCTTTCTTGCGGGAGGGCCAGTCAATGAGCAGTTCTTC
.	15	TRBV5-1	TRBD1	TRBJ1-1	CASSFTGQGGTEAFF	TGCGCCAGCAGCTTCACGGGACAGGGAGGAACTGAAGCTTTCTTT
.	14	TRBV6-4	.	TRBJ2-3	CASSAQGVTDTQYF	TGTGCCAGCAGTGCCCAGGGTGTCACAGATACGCAGTATTTT
few	14	TRBV5-1	.	TRBJ2-2	CASSLAPGTGELFF	TGCGCCAGCAGCTTGGCCCCGGGCACCGGGGAGCTGTTTTTT
few	14	TRBV7-9	TRBD1	TRBJ1-2	CASSEGQGDYGYTF	TGTGCCAGCAGCGAAGGACAGGGGGACTATGGCTACACCTTC
.	14	TRBV7-8	.	TRBJ2-3	CASSPDRSADTQYF	TGTGCCAGCAGTCCCGACAGATCGGCAGATACGCAGTATTTT
.	11	TRBV6-5	TRBD2	TRBJ2-1	CASTNGGTSIF	TGTGCCAGCACCAACGGCGGGACTAGTATCTTC
.	16	TRBV18	.	TRBJ2-1	CASSLTTRTTYNEQFF	TGTGCCAGCTCACTTACGACTCGAACGACCTACAATGAGCAGTTCTTC
.	14	TRBV27	TRBD1	TRBJ1-4	CASTTGGHNEKLFF	TGTGCCAGCACCACAGGGGGCCATAATGAAAAACTGTTTTTT
.	15	TRBV4-1	.	TRBJ1-1	CASSQAGQGNTEAFF	TGCGCCAGCAGCCAAGCTGGGCAGGGGAACACTGAAGCTTTCTTT
.	18	TRBV24-1	TRBD1	TRBJ2-2	CATSSSVGTGGLRGELFF	TGTGCCACCAGTTCCTCCGTGGGGACAGGGGGGCTCCGCGGGGAGCTGTTTTTT
.	16	TRBV27	TRBD1	TRBJ2-5	CASSLRAGQGQKTQYF	TGTGCCAGCAGTTTAAGGGCGGGACAGGGACAAAAGACCCAGTACTTC
once	15	TRBV10-3	.	TRBJ2-1	CAISFISKSYNEQFF	TGTGCCATCAGCTTTATTAGCAAATCCTACAATGAGCAGTTCTTC
.	16	TRBV5-8	.	TRBJ2-2	CASSLGRIANTGELFF	TGTGCCAGCAGCTTGGGTAGAATCGCGAACACCGGGGAGCTGTTTTTT
.	13	TRBV6-1	.	TRBJ1-1	CASSESGETEAFF	TGTGCCAGCAGTGAATCCGGAGAAACTGAAGCTTTCTTT
.	14	TRBV5-5	.	TRBJ1-5	CASSLAGGNQPQHF	TGTGCCAGCAGCTTGGCGGGAGGCAATCAGCCCCAGCATTTT
.	15	TRBV6-5	.	TRBJ1-2	CASSYSIQGSYGYTF	TGTGCCAGCAGTTACTCGATTCAGGGATCCTATGGCTACACCTTC
.	14	TRBV25-1	.	TRBJ1-2	CASSEGTRDYGYTF	TGTGCCAGCAGTGAAGGGACAAGAGACTATGGCTACACCTTC
.	15	TRBV5-4	TRBD1	TRBJ2-7	CASSFAGTVSYEQYF	TGTGCCAGCAGCTTTGCCGGGACAGTCTCCTACGAGCAGTACTTC
few	14	TRBV6-2/TRBV6-3	.	TRBJ1-5	CASSQRRENQPQHF	TGTGCCAGCAGTCAAAGACGGGAAAATCAGCCCCAGCATTTT
.	18	TRBV7-2	TRBD2	TRBJ2-1	CASSLVLAGGRAYNEQFF	TGTGCCAGCAGCTTAGTGCTAGCGGGAGGGCGGGCCTACAATGAGCAGTTCTTC
.	14	TRBV9	.	TRBJ2-1	CASSPPRYHNEQFF	TGTGCCAGCAGCCCACCCAGGTACCACAATGAGCAGTTCTTC
.	15	TRBV28	TRBD1	TRBJ1-5	CASSETGVSWQPQHF	TGTGCCAGCAGCGAGACAGGGGTGAGTTGGCAGCCCCAGCATTTT
.	14	TRBV5-1	.	TRBJ2-7	CASSLGRQEYEQYF	TGCGCCAGCAGCTTGGGGAGACAGGAGTACGAGCAGTACTTC
.	13	TRBV7-2	TRBD1	TRBJ1-1	CASSFTGGNEAFF	TGTGCCAGCAGCTTTACAGGGGGTAATGAAGCTTTCTTT
once	13	TRBV7-2	.	TRBJ1-2	CASSSTGYGGYTF	TGTGCCAGCAGCTCAACAGGGTACGGTGGCTACACCTTC
.	13	TRBV11-3	TRBD1	TRBJ1-1	CASSTDSTGVAFF	TGTGCCAGCAGCACAGACTCGACAGGGGTGGCTTTCTTT
.	16	TRBV28	.	TRBJ2-3	CASTLALAGRTDTQYF	TGTGCCAGCACCTTAGCCCTGGCGGGCCGCACAGATACGCAGTATTTT
.	14	TRBV5-4	TRBD2	TRBJ2-3	CASSPGLATDTQYF	TGTGCCAGCAGCCCTGGACTAGCAACAGATACGCAGTATTTT
.	15	TRBV4-1	TRBD2	TRBJ2-1	CASSQVGLAYNEQFF	TGCGCCAGCAGCCAAGTCGGACTAGCATACAATGAGCAGTTCTTC
.	17	TRBV27	TRBD1	TRBJ2-1	CASSTTSRTGNYNEQFF	TGTGCCAGCAGTACAACCTCCAGGACAGGAAACTACAATGAGCAGTTCTTC
few	11	TRBV11-2	.	TRBJ2-1	CASSFQRQQFF	TGTGCCAGCAGCTTTCAGCGACAGCAGTTCTTC
.	19	TRBV4-1	TRBD1	TRBJ1-1	CASSPGVGQKIRGYTEAFF	TGCGCCAGCAGCCCGGGGGTGGGACAGAAAATAAGGGGGTACACTGAAGCTTTCTTT
.	14	TRBV5-1	TRBD1	TRBJ1-1	CASSPTGTGREDFF	TGCGCCAGCAGCCCCACCGGGACAGGCCGGGAGGATTTCTTT
.	15	TRBV3-1/TRBV3-2	.	TRBJ1-1	CASSQRGGENTEAFF	TGTGCCAGCAGCCAAAGGGGGGGGGAGAACACTGAAGCTTTCTTT
.	15	TRBV6-5	TRBD1	TRBJ1-2	CASSYSFGDRVGYTF	TGTGCCAGCAGTTACTCCTTTGGGGACAGGGTTGGCTACACCTTC
.	15	TRBV28	TRBD2	TRBJ2-1	CASSVPGLVPDEQFF	TGTGCCAGCAGTGTACCGGGACTAGTGCCCGATGAGCAGTTCTTC
.	13	TRBV28	.	TRBJ1-1	CASSSRRNTEAFF	TGTGCCAGCAGTTCACGTAGGAACACTGAAGCTTTCTTT
.	17	TRBV7-6	.	TRBJ2-3	CASSLVLMRSGTDTQYF	TGTGCCAGCAGCTTAGTTTTGATGCGTAGCGGCACAGATACGCAGTATTTT
.	17	TRBV4-1	.	TRBJ1-6	CASSQVRGGGYNSPLHF	TGCGCCAGCAGCCAAGTTCGGGGAGGCGGCTATAATTCACCCCTCCACTTT
.	11	TRBV10-3	.	TRBJ2-1	CAISALDEQFF	TGTGCCATCAGTGCCCTCGATGAGCAGTTCTTC
few	13	TRBV6-1	.	TRBJ1-4	CASSEGPNEKLFF	TGTGCCAGCAGTGAAGGGCCCAATGAAAAACTGTTTTTT
.	13	TRBV24-1	.	TRBJ2-1	CATSDLPRGEQFF	TGTGCCACCAGTGATTTGCCCCGCGGTGAGCAGTTCTTC
.	14	TRBV7-9	.	TRBJ1-1	CASSPLIGVYLGFF	TGTGCCAGCAGCCCGCTGATAGGGGTTTACTTGGGTTTCTTT
.	15	TRBV11-2	.	TRBJ2-7	CASSQVKVFTYEQYF	TGTGCCAGCAGCCAGGTGAAGGTTTTCACCTACGAGCAGTACTTC
.	15	TRBV19	TRBD1	TRBJ1-4	CASSTLRGLGEKLFF	TGTGCCAGTAGTACTCTCAGGGGGCTGGGTGAAAAACTGTTTTTT
.	15	TRBV18	TRBD1	TRBJ2-2	CASSLRTGPTGELFF	TGTGCCAGCTCACTCCGGACAGGGCCCACCGGGGAGCTGTTTTTT
.	15	TRBV10-3	TRBD2	TRBJ2-7	CAISGLAGGSYEQYF	TGTGCCATCAGTGGGCTAGCGGGAGGCTCCTACGAGCAGTACTTC
.	17	TRBV28	TRBD2	TRBJ2-2	CASTPGGLAGATGELFF	TGTGCCAGCACCCCTGGAGGACTAGCGGGAGCGACCGGGGAGCTGTTTTTT
.	17	TRBV7-8	.	TRBJ2-7	CASSLSWGTRSSYEQYF	TGTGCCAGCAGCTTATCGTGGGGGACTCGAAGCTCCTACGAGCAGTACTTC
.	16	TRBV18	.	TRBJ1-2	CASSPVPLGGAGGYTF	TGTGCCAGCTCACCAGTGCCCCTTGGGGGGGCAGGAGGCTACACCTTC